The rows below give T cell receptor beta chains drawn from one sample of a study of human T cells and chemical hapten exposure. TCRdb analysed the RACE reads with MiXCR anew, one entry per CDR3 protein. The data hold 35,000 to 55,000 distinct CDR3 sequences, with around 3.6% observed a single time. The source material was whole blood. All receptors come from a human donor in good health. Some clones in this sample may be carry-over from other donors' samples. CDR3s include the opening cysteine and the closing phenylalanine or tryptophan. A D gene is named only where the DNA matches it firmly. Some rows have no size entry. The others give once, few or many, or a class for an expanded clone.

>few|-|TRBV11-2|TRBJ1-1
CASSLDPRLNTEAFF
TGTGCCAGCAGCTTAGATCCGCGGTTGAACACTGAAGCTTTCTTT
>many|-|TRBV5-1|TRBJ1-6
CASSFDAGGPYSPLHF
TGCGCCAGCAGCTTTGATGCCGGGGGGCCTTATTCACCCCTCCACTTT
>many|TRBD2|TRBV4-2|TRBJ2-1
CASSQVGSGRGDEQFF
TGTGCCAGCAGCCAAGTTGGTAGCGGGAGGGGGGATGAGCAGTTCTTC
>many|-|TRBV7-8|TRBJ2-3
CASSLSGRDADTQYF
TGTGCCAGCAGCTTAAGTGGCAGGGATGCAGATACGCAGTATTTT
>many|-|TRBV11-2|TRBJ2-7
CASTAWRQGHYEQYF
TGTGCCAGCACCGCCTGGAGGCAGGGGCACTACGAGCAGTACTTC
>many|TRBD2|TRBV24-1|TRBJ2-5
CATSDLTSGTETQYF
TGTGCCACCAGTGATTTGACTAGCGGGACTGAGACCCAGTACTTC
>many|-|TRBV3-1|TRBJ1-1
CASTSNTEAFF
TGTGCCAGCACCTCGAACACTGAAGCTTTCTTT
>many|TRBD2|TRBV28|TRBJ2-3
CASSSLAGGRDTQYF
TGTGCCAGCAGTTCCCTAGCGGGGGGGCGGGATACGCAGTATTTT
>many|-|TRBV12-3/TRBV12-4|TRBJ2-7
CASTRLGLSYEQYF
TGTGCCAGCACCCGACTAGGCCTCTCCTACGAGCAGTACTTC
>many|TRBD1|TRBV9|TRBJ1-1
CASSVGAGGVMNTEAFF
TGTGCCAGCAGCGTAGGGGCAGGGGGCGTGATGAACACTGAAGCTTTCTTT
>many|TRBD2|TRBV2|TRBJ2-1
CASKLSGLAVRNEQFF
TGTGCCAGCAAATTGAGTGGACTAGCGGTGCGCAATGAGCAGTTCTTC
>many|-|TRBV7-9|TRBJ1-6
CASSFAEGNSPLHF
TGTGCCAGCAGCTTCGCAGAGGGAAATTCACCCCTCCACTTT
>few|TRBD2|TRBV6-1|TRBJ2-3
CASSELAGGPDTQYF
TGTGCCAGCAGTGAACTAGCGGGAGGGCCAGATACGCAGTATTTT
>-|TRBD1|TRBV28|TRBJ1-6
CASSTPGTVNSPLHF
TGTGCCAGCAGTACCCCCGGGACAGTTAATTCACCCCTCCACTTT
>few|-|TRBV11-2|TRBJ1-5
CASSLDSQGNQPQHF
TGTGCCAGCAGCTTAGATAGTCAGGGCAATCAGCCCCAGCATTTT
>many|-|TRBV5-1|TRBJ2-7
CASSFPETVNRYEQYF
TGCGCCAGCAGCTTTCCGGAGACAGTGAACCGCTACGAGCAGTACTTC
>few|-|TRBV2|TRBJ2-5
CASQDRQETQYF
TGTGCCAGCCAGGACAGACAAGAGACCCAGTACTTC
>many|TRBD1|TRBV13|TRBJ2-6
CASSSYAADRGVISGANVLTF
TGTGCCAGCAGCTCCTACGCTGCGGACAGGGGTGTGATCTCTGGGGCCAACGTCCTGACTTTC
>many|TRBD1|TRBV12-3/TRBV12-4|TRBJ1-1
CASSSRQGSTEAFF
TGTGCCAGCAGTTCCCGACAGGGGTCCACTGAAGCTTTCTTT
>many|TRBD2|TRBV4-1|TRBJ2-3
CASTPRRGLEDTDTQYF
TGCGCCAGCACCCCAAGGCGGGGACTAGAAGACACAGATACGCAGTATTTT
>few|-|TRBV19|TRBJ2-2
CASSIFEVSTGELFF
TGTGCCAGTAGTATCTTCGAAGTCTCCACCGGGGAGCTGTTTTTT
>many|TRBD1|TRBV27|TRBJ2-7
CASSRHRGPYTSYEQYF
TGTGCCAGCAGTCGTCACAGGGGGCCTTATACGTCCTACGAGCAGTACTTC
>many|-|TRBV11-2|TRBJ2-5
CASSFGGYGTQYF
TGTGCCAGCAGCTTTGGAGGGTACGGGACCCAGTACTTC
>many|-|TRBV3-1|TRBJ2-1
CASSQDGRRSYNEQFF
TGTGCCAGCAGCCAAGACGGCCGTAGATCCTACAATGAGCAGTTCTTC
>many|-|TRBV7-6|TRBJ1-1
CASGAGRNTEAFF
TGTGCCAGCGGGGCAGGGAGAAACACTGAAGCTTTCTTT
>many|-|TRBV9|TRBJ2-1
CASSVVQAAPPREQFF
TGTGCCAGCAGCGTAGTGCAAGCTGCACCCCCGAGGGAGCAGTTCTTC
>many|-|TRBV5-4|TRBJ2-7
CASSLSPTPDYEQYF
TGTGCCAGCAGCTTATCCCCGACCCCAGACTACGAGCAGTACTTC
>-|TRBD2|TRBV29-1|TRBJ2-5
CSVTSGRETQYF
TGCAGCGTCACTAGCGGGAGAGAGACCCAGTACTTC
>-|-|TRBV9|TRBJ1-2
CASSAGQTGYNF
TGTGCCAGCAGCGCAGGACAGACCGGCTACAACTTC
>few|-|TRBV19|TRBJ2-5
CASSSDRPSGETQYF
TGTGCCAGTAGTAGCGACAGGCCATCTGGAGAGACCCAGTACTTC
>many|-|TRBV14|TRBJ1-1
CASSLFDTEAFF
TGTGCCAGCAGCCTCTTCGACACTGAAGCTTTCTTT
>few|-|TRBV12-3/TRBV12-4|TRBJ2-7
CASSPGPQGATYEQYF
TGTGCCAGCAGCCCAGGACCCCAAGGGGCGACCTACGAGCAGTACTTC
>many|TRBD1|TRBV30|TRBJ2-1
CAWSVLVTGPFF
TGTGCCTGGAGTGTACTCGTGACAGGGCCGTTCTTC
>many|TRBD2|TRBV10-2|TRBJ2-3
CASSGTSGADTQYF
TGCGCCAGCAGTGGGACTAGCGGGGCAGATACGCAGTATTTT
>few|TRBD1|TRBV23-1|TRBJ2-7
CASSQSRDRAYQRISYEQYF
TGCGCCAGCAGTCAATCGAGGGACAGGGCATACCAACGAATATCCTACGAGCAGTACTTC
>many|TRBD2|TRBV29-1|TRBJ2-1
CSVESPGLAGVDEQFF
TGCAGCGTTGAGTCCCCGGGACTAGCGGGAGTAGATGAGCAGTTCTTC
>many|TRBD1|TRBV27|TRBJ2-4
CASTRDRVGDIQYF
TGTGCCAGCACCCGGGACAGGGTGGGAGACATTCAGTACTTC
>many|TRBD1|TRBV6-6|TRBJ1-4
CASSYHGTGGPANEKLFF
TGTGCCAGCAGTTACCACGGGACAGGGGGGCCGGCTAATGAAAAACTGTTTTTT
>many|-|TRBV7-3|TRBJ2-5
CASSPTGGILETQYF
TGTGCCAGCAGCCCAACCGGAGGGATTTTAGAGACCCAGTACTTC
>many|-|TRBV7-2|TRBJ1-1
CASSVTGFTEAFF
TGTGCCAGCAGCGTTACAGGGTTCACTGAAGCTTTCTTT
>many|TRBD2|TRBV7-9|TRBJ2-3
CASRGTSGSGGADTQYF
TGTGCCAGCAGGGGGACTAGCGGGAGTGGTGGTGCAGATACGCAGTATTTT
>few|-|TRBV29-1|TRBJ2-3
CSVGAGGVDTQYF
TGCAGCGTTGGGGCAGGGGGGGTAGATACGCAGTATTTT
>many|-|TRBV14|TRBJ2-7
CASSQGVRSYEQYF
TGTGCCAGCAGCCAAGGGGTCAGGAGCTACGAGCAGTACTTC
>many|TRBD2|TRBV20-1|TRBJ2-1
CSASGPVAGVRSFVYNEQFF
TGCAGTGCTAGCGGCCCCGTGGCGGGAGTGAGGTCATTTGTCTACAATGAGCAGTTCTTC
>many|-|TRBV5-1|TRBJ2-5
CASSLGPLGRETQYF
TGCGCCAGCAGCCTGGGTCCCCTGGGTAGAGAGACCCAGTACTTC